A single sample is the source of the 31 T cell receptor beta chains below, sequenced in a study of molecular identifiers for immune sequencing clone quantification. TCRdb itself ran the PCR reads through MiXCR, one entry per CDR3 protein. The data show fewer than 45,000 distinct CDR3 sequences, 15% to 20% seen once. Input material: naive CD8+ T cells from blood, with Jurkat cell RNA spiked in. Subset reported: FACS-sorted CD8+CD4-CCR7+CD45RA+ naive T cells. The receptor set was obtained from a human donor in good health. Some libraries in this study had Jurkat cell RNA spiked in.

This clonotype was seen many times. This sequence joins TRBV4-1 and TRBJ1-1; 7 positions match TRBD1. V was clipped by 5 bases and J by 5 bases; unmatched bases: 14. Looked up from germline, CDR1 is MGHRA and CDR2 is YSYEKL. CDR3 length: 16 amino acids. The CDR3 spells CASSARDRLRETEAFF. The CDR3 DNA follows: TGCGCCAGCAGCGCCCGGGACAGACTCAGGGAGACTGAAGCTTTCTTT.

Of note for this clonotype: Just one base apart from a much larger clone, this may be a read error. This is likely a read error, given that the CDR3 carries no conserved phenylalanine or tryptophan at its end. The CDR3 sequence is CASSSWTVTARDSNQPQHS. The CDR3 DNA reads as TGTGCCAGCAGTTCTTGGACAGTCACAGCACGGGATAGCAATCAGCCCCAGCATTCT. The chain uses TRBV28 and TRBJ1-5; possibly TRBD1 for D (6 bases). CDR1 is MDHEN and CDR2 is SYDVKM in the germline V gene. The CDR3 spans 19 residues. V lost 4 bases and J 0 bases, leaving 22 bases between the germline ends.

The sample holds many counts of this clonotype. Here the CDR3 reads CASSFVTGGFTGELFF. CDR3 DNA sequence: TGTGCCAGCAGTTTCGTAACAGGGGGCTTCACCGGGGAGCTGTTTTTT. The V and J genes are TRBV28 and TRBJ2-2, with 9 positions matching TRBD1. CDR3 length: 16 residues. Losses at the gene ends were 3 bases for V and 4 bases for J; bases not matched to a gene: 6. Germline V CDR1 and CDR2: MDHEN, SYDVKM.

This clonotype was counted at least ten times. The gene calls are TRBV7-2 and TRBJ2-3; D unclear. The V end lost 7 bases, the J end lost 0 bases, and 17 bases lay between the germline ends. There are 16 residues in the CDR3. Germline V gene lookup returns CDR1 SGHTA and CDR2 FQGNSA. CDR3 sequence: CASTPQTYRSTDTQYF. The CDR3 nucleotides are TGTGCCAGCACCCCCCAGACGTACCGAAGCACAGATACGCAGTATTTT. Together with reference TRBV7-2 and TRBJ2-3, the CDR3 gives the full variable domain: GAGVSQSPSNKVTEKGKDVELRCDPISGHTALYWYRQSLGQGLEFLIYFQGNSAPDKSGLPSDRFSAERTGGSVSTLTIQRTQQEDSAVYLCASTPQTYRSTDTQYFGPGTRLTVL.

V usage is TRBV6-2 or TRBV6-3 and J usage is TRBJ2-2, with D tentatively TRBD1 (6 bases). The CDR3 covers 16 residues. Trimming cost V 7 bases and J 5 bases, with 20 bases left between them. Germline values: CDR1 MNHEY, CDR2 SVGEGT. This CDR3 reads CASTRPGHALTGELFF. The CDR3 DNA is TGTGCCAGCACCAGGCCGGGACACGCGCTGACCGGGGAGCTGTTTTTT.

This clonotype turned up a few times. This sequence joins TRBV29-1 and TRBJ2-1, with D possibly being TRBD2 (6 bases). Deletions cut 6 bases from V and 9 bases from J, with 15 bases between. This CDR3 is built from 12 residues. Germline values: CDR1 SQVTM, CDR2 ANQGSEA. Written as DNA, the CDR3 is TGCAGCGTAAGTGGGGGGTTTGGTGAGCAGTTCTTC. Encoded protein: CSVSGGFGEQFF.

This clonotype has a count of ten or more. CDR3 DNA sequence: TGCAGTGCTTCAGATAGACTAGCGGGGGGGGGGTGGACCGGGGAGCTGTTTTTT. As protein: CSASDRLAGGGWTGELFF. This sequence joins TRBV20-1 and TRBJ2-2, with 14 nucleotides matching TRBD2. V was clipped by 5 bases and J by 5 bases; unmatched bases: 13. The CDR3 has 18 residues. Germline V gene lookup returns CDR1 DFQATT and CDR2 SNEGSKA (reference sequence).

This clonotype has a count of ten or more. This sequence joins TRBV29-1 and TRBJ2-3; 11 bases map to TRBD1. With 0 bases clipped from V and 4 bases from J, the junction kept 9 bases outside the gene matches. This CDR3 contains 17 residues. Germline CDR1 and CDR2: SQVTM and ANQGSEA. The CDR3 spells CSVEEMGTGGMADTQYF. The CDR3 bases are TGCAGCGTTGAAGAAATGGGGACAGGGGGTATGGCAGATACGCAGTATTTT.

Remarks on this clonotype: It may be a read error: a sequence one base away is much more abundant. The CDR3 loop reads CASSSRTHYEQYF. The CDR3 DNA reads as TGTGCCAGCAGTTCCCGGACGCATTACGAGCAGTACTTC. The V call is TRBV27, the J call TRBJ2-7; D is unclear. Germline loops: CDR1 MNHEY, CDR2 SMNVEV (reference sequence). The V and J ends lost 4 bases and 4 bases respectively, with 11 bases between them. The CDR3 spans 13 residues.

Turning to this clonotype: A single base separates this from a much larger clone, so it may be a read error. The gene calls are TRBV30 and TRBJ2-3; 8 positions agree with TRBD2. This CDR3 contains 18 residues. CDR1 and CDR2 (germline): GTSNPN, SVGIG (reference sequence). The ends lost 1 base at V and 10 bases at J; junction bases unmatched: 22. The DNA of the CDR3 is TGTGCCTGGAGTGACCTCAACGGGGTAGCGGGGCCTGGGGATGCGCAGTATTTT. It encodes CAWSDLNGVAGPGDAQYF.

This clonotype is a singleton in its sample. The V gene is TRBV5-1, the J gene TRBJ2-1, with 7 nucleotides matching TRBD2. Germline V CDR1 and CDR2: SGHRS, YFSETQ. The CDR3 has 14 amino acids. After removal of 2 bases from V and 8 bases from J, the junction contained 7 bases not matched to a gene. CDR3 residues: CASSFAGAGDEQFF. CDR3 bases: TGCGCCAGCAGCTTCGCGGGAGCGGGCGATGAGCAGTTCTTC.

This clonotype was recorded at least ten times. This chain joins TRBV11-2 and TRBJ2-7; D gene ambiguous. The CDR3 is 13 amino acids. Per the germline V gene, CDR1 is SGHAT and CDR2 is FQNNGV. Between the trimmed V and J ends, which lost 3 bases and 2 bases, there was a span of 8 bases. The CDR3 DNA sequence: TGTGCCAGCAGCTTCGCGGTTGCCTACGAGCAGTACTTC. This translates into CASSFAVAYEQYF.

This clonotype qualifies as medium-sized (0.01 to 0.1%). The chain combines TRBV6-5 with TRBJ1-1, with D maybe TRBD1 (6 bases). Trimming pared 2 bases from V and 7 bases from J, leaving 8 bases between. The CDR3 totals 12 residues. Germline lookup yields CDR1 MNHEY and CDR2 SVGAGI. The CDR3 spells CASSYQTGEAFF. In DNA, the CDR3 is TGTGCCAGCAGTTACCAGACAGGTGAAGCTTTCTTT.

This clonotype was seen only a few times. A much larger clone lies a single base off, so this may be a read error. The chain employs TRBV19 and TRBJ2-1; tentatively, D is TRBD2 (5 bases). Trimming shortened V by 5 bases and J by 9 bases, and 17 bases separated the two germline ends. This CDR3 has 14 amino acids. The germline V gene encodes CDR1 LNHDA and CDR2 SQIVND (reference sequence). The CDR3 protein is CASSGGSPVGEQFF. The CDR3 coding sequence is TGTGCCAGTAGTGGCGGGTCACCAGTCGGTGAGCAGTTCTTC.

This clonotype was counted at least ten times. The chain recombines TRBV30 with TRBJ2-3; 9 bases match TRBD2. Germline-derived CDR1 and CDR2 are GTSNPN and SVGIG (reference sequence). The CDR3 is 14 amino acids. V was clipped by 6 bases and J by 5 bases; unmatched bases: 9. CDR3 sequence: CACVGGGAGDTQYF. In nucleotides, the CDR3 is TGTGCCTGCGTCGGCGGGGGGGCCGGAGATACGCAGTATTTT.

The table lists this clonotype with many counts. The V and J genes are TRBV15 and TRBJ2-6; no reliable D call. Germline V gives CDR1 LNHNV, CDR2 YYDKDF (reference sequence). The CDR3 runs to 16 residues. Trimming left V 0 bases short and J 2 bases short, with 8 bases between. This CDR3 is CATSRDLFPGANVLTF. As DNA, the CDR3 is TGTGCCACCAGCAGAGACCTATTCCCTGGGGCCAACGTCCTGACTTTC.

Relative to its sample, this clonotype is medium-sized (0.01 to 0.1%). As DNA, the CDR3 is TGTGCCAGCAGCCAGCCCGGACAGGGAGGCAATCAGCCCCAGCATTTT. Protein sequence: CASSQPGQGGNQPQHF. The chain is built from TRBV14 and TRBJ1-5, with TRBD1 identical over 8 bases. CDR3 length equals 16 residues. Germline assignment: CDR1 SGHDN and CDR2 FVKESK. With 3 bases clipped from V and 2 bases from J, the junction kept 6 bases outside the gene matches.

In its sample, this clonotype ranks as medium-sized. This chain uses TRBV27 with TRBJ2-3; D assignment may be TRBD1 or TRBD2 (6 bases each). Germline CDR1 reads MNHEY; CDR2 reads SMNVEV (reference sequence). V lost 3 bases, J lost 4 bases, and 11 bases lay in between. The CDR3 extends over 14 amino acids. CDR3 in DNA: TGTGCCAGCAGTTTGGGGGGCATCGCAGATACGCAGTATTTT. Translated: CASSLGGIADTQYF.

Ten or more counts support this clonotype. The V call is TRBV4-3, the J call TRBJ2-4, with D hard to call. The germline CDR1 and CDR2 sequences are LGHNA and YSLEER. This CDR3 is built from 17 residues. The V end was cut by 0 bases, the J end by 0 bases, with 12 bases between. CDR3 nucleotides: TGCGCCAGCAGCCAAGATAGGCAAACCAGAGCCAAAAACATTCAGTACTTC. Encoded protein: CASSQDRQTRAKNIQYF.

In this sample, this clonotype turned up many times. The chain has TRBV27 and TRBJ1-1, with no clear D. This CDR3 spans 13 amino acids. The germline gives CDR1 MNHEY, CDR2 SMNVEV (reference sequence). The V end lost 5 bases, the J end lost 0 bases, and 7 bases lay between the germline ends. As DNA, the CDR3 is TGTGCCAGCAGTCTGCAGGTGAACACTGAAGCTTTCTTT. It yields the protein CASSLQVNTEAFF.

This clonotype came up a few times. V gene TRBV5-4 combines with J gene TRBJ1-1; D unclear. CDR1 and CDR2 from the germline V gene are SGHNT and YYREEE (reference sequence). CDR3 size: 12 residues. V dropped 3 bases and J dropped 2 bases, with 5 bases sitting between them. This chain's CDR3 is CASSSSNTEAFF. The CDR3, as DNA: TGTGCCAGCAGCTCTTCAAACACTGAAGCTTTCTTT.

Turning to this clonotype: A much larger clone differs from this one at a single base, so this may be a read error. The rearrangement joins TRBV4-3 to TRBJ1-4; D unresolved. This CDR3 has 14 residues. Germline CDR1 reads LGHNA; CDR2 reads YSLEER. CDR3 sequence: CASSRDSTSEKLFF. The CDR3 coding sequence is TGCGCCAGCAGCCGCGATTCAACTAGTGAAAAACTGTTTTTT.

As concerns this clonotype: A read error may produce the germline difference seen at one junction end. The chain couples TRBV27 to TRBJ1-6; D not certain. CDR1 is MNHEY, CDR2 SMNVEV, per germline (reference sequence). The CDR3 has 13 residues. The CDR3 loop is CASSLGQNSPLRF. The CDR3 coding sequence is TGTGCCAGCAGTTTGGGCCAAAATTCACCCCTCCGCTTT.

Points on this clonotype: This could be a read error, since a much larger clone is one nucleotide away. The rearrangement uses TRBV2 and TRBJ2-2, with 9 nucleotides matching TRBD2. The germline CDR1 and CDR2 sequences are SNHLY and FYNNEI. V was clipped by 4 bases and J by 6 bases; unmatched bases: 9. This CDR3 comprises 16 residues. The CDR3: CASSAGAGGFAGELFF. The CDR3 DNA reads TGTGCCAGCAGTGCAGGAGCGGGGGGTTTCGCCGGGGAGCTGTTTTTT. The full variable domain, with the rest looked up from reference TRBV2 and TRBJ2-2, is EPEVTQTPSHQVTQMGQEVILRCVPISNHLYFYWYRQILGQKVEFLVSFYNNEISEKSEIFDDQFSVERPDGSNFTLKIRSTKLEDSAMYFCASSAGAGGFAGELFFGEGSRLTVL.

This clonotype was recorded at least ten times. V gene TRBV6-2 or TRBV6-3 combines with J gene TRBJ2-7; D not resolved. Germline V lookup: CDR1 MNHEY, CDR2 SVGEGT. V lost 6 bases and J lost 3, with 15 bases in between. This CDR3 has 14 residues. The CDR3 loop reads CASSAGKYVYEQYF. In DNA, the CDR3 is TGTGCCAGCAGCGCCGGCAAGTACGTCTACGAGCAGTACTTC.

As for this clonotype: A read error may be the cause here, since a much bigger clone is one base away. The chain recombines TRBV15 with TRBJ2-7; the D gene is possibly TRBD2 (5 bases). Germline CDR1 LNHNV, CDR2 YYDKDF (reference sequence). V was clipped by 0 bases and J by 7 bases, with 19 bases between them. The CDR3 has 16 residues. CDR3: CATSRDLGMEVREQYF. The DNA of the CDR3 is TGTGCCACCAGCAGAGATCTGGGGATGGAGGTACGGGAGCAGTACTTC.

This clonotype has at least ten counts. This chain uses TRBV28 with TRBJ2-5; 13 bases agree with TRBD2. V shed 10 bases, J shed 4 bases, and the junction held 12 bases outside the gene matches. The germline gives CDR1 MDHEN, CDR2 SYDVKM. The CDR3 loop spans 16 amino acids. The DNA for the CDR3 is TGTGCCACCCAGTTTGGTACTAGCGGGAGGGGAGAGACCCAGTACTTC. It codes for CATQFGTSGRGETQYF.

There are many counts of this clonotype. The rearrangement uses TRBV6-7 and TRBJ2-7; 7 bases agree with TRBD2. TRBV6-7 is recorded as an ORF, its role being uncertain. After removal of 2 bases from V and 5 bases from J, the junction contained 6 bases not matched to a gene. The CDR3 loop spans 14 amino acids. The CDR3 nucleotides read TGTGCCAGCAGTTACAGCGGGGCCGTGGACGAGCAGTACTTC. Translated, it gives CASSYSGAVDEQYF.

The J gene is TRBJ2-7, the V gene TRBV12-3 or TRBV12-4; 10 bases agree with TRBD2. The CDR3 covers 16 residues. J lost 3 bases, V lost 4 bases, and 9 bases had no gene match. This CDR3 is CASSSSVSGRDYEQYF. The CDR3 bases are TGTGCCAGCAGTTCCTCCGTGAGCGGGAGGGACTACGAGCAGTACTTC.

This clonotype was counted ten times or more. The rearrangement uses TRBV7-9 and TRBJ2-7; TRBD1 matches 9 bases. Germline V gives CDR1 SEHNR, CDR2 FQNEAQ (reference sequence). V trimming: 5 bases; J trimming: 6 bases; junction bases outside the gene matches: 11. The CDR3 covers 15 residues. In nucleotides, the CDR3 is TGTGCCAGCAGCCCAAGGGGACAGGGAGTGCGCGAGCAGTACTTC. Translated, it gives CASSPRGQGVREQYF. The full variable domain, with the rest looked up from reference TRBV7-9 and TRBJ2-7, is DTGVSQNPRHKITKRGQNVTFRCDPISEHNRLYWYRQTLGQGPEFLTYFQNEAQLEKSRLLSDRFSAERPKGSFSTLEIQRTEQGDSAMYLCASSPRGQGVREQYFGPGTRLTVT.

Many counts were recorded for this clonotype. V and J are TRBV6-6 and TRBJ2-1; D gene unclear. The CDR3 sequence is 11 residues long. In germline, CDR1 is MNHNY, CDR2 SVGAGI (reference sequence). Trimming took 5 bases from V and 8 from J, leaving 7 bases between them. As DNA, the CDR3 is TGTGCCAGCAGTCTTAAGGATGAGCAGTTCTTC. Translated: CASSLKDEQFF.